What follows is one T cell receptor beta chain and its context. In its sample, this clonotype was seen many times. This clone's antigen is unknown. No qualities accompany the bases; no much larger clone lies one base away. TCR libraries were built from approximately 400 ng RNA with the Immunoverse kit, using molecular barcoded adaptors covering alpha/delta and beta/gamma chains. TCR library preparation used the same RNA that went into transcriptome sequencing. An Illumina HiSeq 4000 with 2 x 150 cycles was used to sequence the TCR libraries. For the original study's pipeline: Using MiXCR, which included quality filtering and error correction, TCR reads were aligned to human V, D, J and C references and then assembled into CDR3 clonotypes. The tcR package in R was used for analysis of clonotype counts and gene usage diversity. For inspection of raw mapping reads, RNA-seq reads were mapped by STAR aligner version 2.5.3a onto GRCh37 of the human genome. To test the effect of sequencing depth on detected clonotypes, IR-seq fastq files were randomly downsampled using Seqtk 1.3. TCRdb reworked the public reads: Q25 trimming with fastp, MiXCR clone assembly, productive beta chains retained. Here each entry gathers all rows of one CDR3 protein and keeps the most common genes and DNA. The V and J calls shown here were made by TCRdb, not taken from the authors' results. The sample table shows some 48,000 distinct CDR3 sequences, and around 20% are seen once. The ten largest make up roughly 14% of the sample.

The data are from a study of read filtering for tumor transcriptome and immune sequencing (dated by TCRdb to about 2020). Turning to the overall study: Of the patients in the cohort, 16 to 20 were male and 14 to 15 were female, and their mean age was 65.9 years, with a range of about 47 to 80. Under revised international staging, about 8 patients fell into R-ISS I, 16 into R-ISS II and more than five into R-ISS III. Whole-transcriptome libraries were prepared with the TruSeq RNA Access Library Prep Kit after DNase treatment. TCR-region mapped reads per sample ranged from about 4.05 to 10.27 million with IR-seq versus only roughly 75 to 1273 with RNA-seq. The study compared TCR repertoires from targeted immune repertoire sequencing and bulk whole-transcriptome sequencing run on the same bone marrow samples. One main goal was a read-filtering strategy for immune repertoire data, in particular deciding whether clonotypes backed by only one read should be removed.

Each patient had bone marrow sampled at the time of active disease. Bone marrow mononuclear cells were isolated by Ficoll-Hypaque density gradient centrifugation. To remove myeloma plasma cells, the cells were labeled with CD138 magnetic microbeads on a MACS separator, and CD138-negative cells were then collected by negative selection. The purity of the isolated cells was checked by flow cytometry with CD138 antibodies on an Attune NxT. Total RNA was extracted with TRIzol reagent and quantified with a NanoDrop spectrophotometer. For each patient, the CD138-negative bone marrow sample underwent paired RNA-seq and IR-seq. Trimming at the junction amounts to 3 bases on V and 6 bases on J, and the germline ends lie 10 bases apart. Taken from the germline V gene (reference sequence), the CDR1 and CDR2 loops are WNHNN and SYGVQD. Taken from cysteine to phenylalanine, the CDR3 has 13 residues. Only the CDR3 part of the read is kept: 39 bases, read in frame from the first base.

Summary of the overall study and its limitations: Removing single-read clonotypes increased the correlation between IR-seq and RNA-seq shared clonotype proportions. In IR-seq, around 80% of clonotypes but approximately 4% of total reads were represented by single-read clonotypes, whereas in RNA-seq, 74.6% of clonotypes and approximately 40% of reads were represented by single-read clonotypes. Clonotypes were captured by IR-seq at much higher depth and more reliably than by RNA-seq, and smaller IR-seq throughput was sufficient for identification of most shared clonotypes. The sorted CD138-negative fraction was composed of a mixed bone marrow immune population rather than of purified T cells.

The origin of this receptor is a donor at least 40 years old with multiple myeloma. The chain employs TRBV10-1 and TRBJ2-3; no D gene call is confident. The sequencing input was a population of CD138-negative cells sorted from bone marrow. Interpreted using the paper, the cell subset or site label stands for: bone marrow mononuclear cells depleted of CD138+ plasma/myeloma cells by negative magnetic selection. The CDR3 is CASSEVAPDTQYF. DNA sequence: TGCGCCAGCAGTGAAGTGGCCCCCGATACGCAGTATTTT.